The next 20 T cell receptor beta chains were all read from a single sample in a study of cytomegalovirus exposure and HLA in healthy donors. Both 60 Vbeta primers and 13 Jbeta primers went into the PCR. Profiling relied on immunoSEQ multiplex PCR, and the TCRdb table lists in-frame clones only, not all of them. The data contain some 120,000 clones, 60% to 85% of them singletons. Sample: PBMCs. Every receptor here comes from a human donor in good health.

This clone has only a few counts. V is TRBV4-1 and J is TRBJ1-2; unclear D gene. The CDR3 totals 14 residues. CDR1 is MGHRA and CDR2 is YSYEKL in the germline V gene. V dropped 0 bases and J dropped 5 bases, with 10 bases sitting between them. CDR3 amino acids: CASSQEDTAYGYTF. In DNA, the CDR3 is TGCGCCAGCAGCCAAGAAGACACCGCTTATGGCTACACCTTC.

The V gene is TRBV5-1, the J gene TRBJ2-2; TRBD1 aligns across 8 bases. Trimming at V came to 4 bases and at J to 2 bases, leaving 4 bases not matched to a gene. Germline loops: CDR1 SGHRS, CDR2 YFSETQ. This CDR3 spans 15 amino acids. CDR3 sequence reads: CASSQGQENTGELFF. CDR3 sequence (DNA): TGCGCCAGCAGCCAGGGACAGGAAAACACCGGGGAGCTGTTTTTT.

This clone was counted between two and nine times. CDR3 nucleotides: TGCGCCAGCAGTGAGTCTCTAGCGGGGGTGGATACGCAGTATTTT. Translated, it gives CASSESLAGVDTQYF. The rearrangement links TRBV10-2 to TRBJ2-3; 10 bases map to TRBD2. Germline V gene lookup returns CDR1 WSHSY and CDR2 SAAADI. V dropped 0 bases and J dropped 6; count of bases not matched to a gene: 3. This CDR3 has 15 amino acids.

The chain couples TRBV15 to TRBJ1-4, with D possibly TRBD1 on 6 matching bases. V was clipped by 5 bases and J by 5 bases, with 21 bases between them. Germline V gene sequence: CDR1 LNHNV, CDR2 YYDKDF (reference sequence). The CDR3 length is 17 residues. CDR3 sequence (DNA): TGTGCCACCAGCCACAGGGATATTAAGGTCGGGAATGAAAAACTGTTTTTT. This encodes CATSHRDIKVGNEKLFF.

The J gene is TRBJ1-2, the V gene TRBV9; 9 bases agree with TRBD1. Germline values: CDR1 SGDLS, CDR2 YYNGEE. The trim removed 3 bases at V and 5 bases at J, leaving 8 bases unmatched. This CDR3 region has 15 residues. CDR3: CASSEGDREGYGYTF. The CDR3 DNA follows: TGTGCCAGCAGCGAGGGGGACAGGGAGGGGTATGGCTACACCTTC.

V is TRBV6-1 and J is TRBJ1-6; D unclear. V shed 6 bases and J shed 7 bases, with 4 bases lying between them. This CDR3 is 11 amino acids long. Germline loops: CDR1 MNHNS, CDR2 SASEGT. This CDR3 reads CASRENSPLHF. The CDR3 DNA sequence: TGTGCCAGCAGAGAGAATTCACCCCTCCACTTT.

V is TRBV5-1 and J is TRBJ2-5; 13 positions match TRBD2. The CDR3 runs 16 residues. The germline gives CDR1 SGHRS, CDR2 YFSETQ. The junction had 4 bases not matched to a gene; V was cut back by 4 bases and J by 1 base. The CDR3 DNA reads TGCGCCAGCAGCAGGTGGACTAGCGGGGGCCAAGAGACCCAGTACTTC. This codes for CASSRWTSGGQETQYF.

This chain joins TRBV7-2 and TRBJ1-2; possibly TRBD1 for D (6 bases). The V gene lost 1 base and the J gene lost 2 bases, with 8 bases spanning the gap. The V gene's germline CDR1 is SGHTA and CDR2 FQGNSA. This CDR3 region has 14 residues. CDR3 sequence reads: CASSLEGQNYGYTF. The CDR3, as DNA: TGTGCCAGCAGCTTAGAGGGACAAAACTATGGCTACACCTTC.

The rearrangement uses TRBV10-2 and TRBJ1-3, with TRBD1 identical over 7 bases. The CDR3 spans 15 residues. After removal of 6 bases from V and 4 bases from J, the junction contained 9 bases not matched to a gene. Germline CDR1 WSHSY, CDR2 SAAADI. The DNA for the CDR3 is TGCGCCAGCAGGACATCCGGGACAGCCGGAAACACCATATATTTT. This translates into CASRTSGTAGNTIYF.

The chain has TRBV13 and TRBJ1-5, with unresolved D. V lost 0 bases and J lost 6, with 9 bases in between. The CDR3 runs 14 residues. Per germline, CDR1 PRHDT and CDR2 FYEKMQ (reference sequence). CDR3 sequence: CASSLGLASQPQHF. Here the CDR3 DNA reads TGTGCCAGCAGCTTAGGGCTAGCAAGTCAGCCCCAGCATTTT. The full variable domain, rest sourced from reference TRBV13 and TRBJ1-5, is AAGVIQSPRHLIKEKRETATLKCYPIPRHDTVYWYQQGPGQDPQFLISFYEKMQSDKGSIPDRFSAQQFSDYHSELNMSSLELGDSALYFCASSLGLASQPQHFGDGTRLSIL.

This chain links TRBV11-3 with TRBJ1-1; D gene uncertain. V was cut by 1 base and J by 2 bases, with 8 bases left in between. The V gene's germline CDR1 is SGHNT and CDR2 YENEEA. There are 14 residues in the CDR3. The CDR3 protein is CASSLGRGNTEAFF. In nucleotides, the CDR3 is TGTGCCAGCAGCTTAGGCAGAGGAAACACTGAAGCTTTCTTT.

V usage is TRBV5-4 and J usage is TRBJ2-7, with TRBD1 as a possible D gene (5 bases). This CDR3 contains 14 residues. Trimming removed 2 bases at V and 6 bases at J, with 15 bases between. Germline-derived CDR1 and CDR2 are SGHNT and YYREEE (reference sequence). CDR3 protein: CASSFRGRVGEQYF. In DNA, the CDR3 is TGTGCCAGCAGCTTTAGGGGCAGGGTAGGCGAGCAGTACTTC.

This clone has just one count. The chain has TRBV6-5 and TRBJ1-5; TRBD1 aligns across 8 bases. Germline values: CDR1 MNHEY, CDR2 SVGAGI. The CDR3 consists of 14 residues. J gave up 6 bases and V 6 bases, and 7 bases lay outside the gene matches. CDR3 bases: TGTGCCAGCAGCCACAACAGGGGGGTTCAGCCCCAGCATTTT. Translating it yields CASSHNRGVQPQHF.

CDR3 loop: CASRTSGGETQYF. DNA for the CDR3: TGCGCCAGCAGGACTAGCGGGGGGGAGACCCAGTACTTC. The rearrangement joins TRBV10-2 to TRBJ2-5; 13 bases agree with TRBD2. This CDR3 spans 13 amino acids. Germline CDR1 reads WSHSY; CDR2 reads SAAADI. V was pared by 6 bases and J by 5 bases, with 0 bases of the junction left unmatched.

This sequence joins TRBV29-1 and TRBJ2-1; D is perhaps TRBD2 (5 bases). The CDR3 has 11 amino acids. Germline lookup yields CDR1 SQVTM and CDR2 ANQGSEA. Trimming shortened V by 6 bases and J by 9 bases, and 12 bases separated the two germline ends. The CDR3: CSVRAILEQFF. In DNA, the CDR3 is TGCAGCGTGAGGGCGATACTTGAGCAGTTCTTC.

The chain is built from TRBV5-8 and TRBJ1-3; D may be TRBD1 (5 bases). The V end was cut by 2 bases, the J end by 4 bases, with 10 bases between. CDR1 and CDR2 (germline): SGHTS, YDEGEE. The CDR3 extends over 14 amino acids. The CDR3 protein is CASSFQGYGNTIYF. In DNA, the CDR3 is TGTGCCAGCAGCTTTCAGGGATACGGAAACACCATATATTTT.

This clone appeared a few times. This chain links TRBV10-3 with TRBJ1-1; 7 bases agree with TRBD1. Germline assignment: CDR1 ENHRY and CDR2 SYGVKD. The CDR3 is made up of 13 amino acids. V gave up 10 bases and J gave up 0 bases; unmatched junction bases: 5. The DNA for the CDR3 is TGTGCCAGCCACAGGGGCATGAACACTGAAGCTTTCTTT. This codes for CASHRGMNTEAFF.

V and J are TRBV6-5 and TRBJ1-5; no clear D gene. The CDR3 covers 15 residues. The ends were cut back, 6 bases at V and 6 bases at J, with 18 bases in the middle. Germline lookup yields CDR1 MNHEY and CDR2 SVGAGI. CDR3 nucleotides: TGTGCCAGCAGCCCCTTCGAGAGGGAAGGTCAGCCCCAGCATTTT. Translated, it gives CASSPFEREGQPQHF.

The chain joins TRBV7-9 to TRBJ1-1; 7 bases fit TRBD1. Germline assignment: CDR1 SEHNR and CDR2 FQNEAQ (reference sequence). With V trimmed by 5 bases and J by 11 bases, 11 bases remained unmatched. The CDR3 has 13 residues. The CDR3 is CASSPGTADRAFF. The CDR3 nucleotides are TGTGCCAGCAGCCCCGGGACAGCCGATAGGGCTTTCTTT.

J is TRBJ2-1 and V is TRBV27, with D unclear. The CDR3 is made up of 14 amino acids. V lost 6 bases and J 4 bases, leaving 13 bases between the germline ends. Germline CDR1 is MNHEY and CDR2 is SMNVEV (reference sequence). The CDR3 protein is CASSRQTPYNEQFF. Written as DNA, the CDR3 is TGTGCCAGCAGCCGCCAAACACCATACAATGAGCAGTTCTTC.